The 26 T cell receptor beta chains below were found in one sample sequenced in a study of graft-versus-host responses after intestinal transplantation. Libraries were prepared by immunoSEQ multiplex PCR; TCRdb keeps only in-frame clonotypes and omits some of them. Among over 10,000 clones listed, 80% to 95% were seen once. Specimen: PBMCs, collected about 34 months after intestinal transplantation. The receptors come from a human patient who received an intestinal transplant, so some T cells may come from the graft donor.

This CDR3 is CASTGFWGGRTDTQYF. In nucleotides, the CDR3 is TGTGCCAGCACCGGATTTTGGGGGGGGCGGACAGATACGCAGTATTTT. The chain uses TRBV2 and TRBJ2-3; tentatively, D is TRBD2 (7 bases). CDR3 length equals 16 residues. V lost 7 bases and J lost 3, with 20 bases in between. Per the germline V gene, CDR1 is SNHLY and CDR2 is FYNNEI.

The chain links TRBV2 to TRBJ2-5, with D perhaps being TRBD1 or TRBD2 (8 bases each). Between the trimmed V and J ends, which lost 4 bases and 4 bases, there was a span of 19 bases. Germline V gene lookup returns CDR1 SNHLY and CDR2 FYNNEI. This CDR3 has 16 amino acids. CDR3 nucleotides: TGTGCCAGCAGTGGGGACAGGCCCGGGGGGGGAGAGACCCAGTACTTC. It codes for CASSGDRPGGGETQYF.

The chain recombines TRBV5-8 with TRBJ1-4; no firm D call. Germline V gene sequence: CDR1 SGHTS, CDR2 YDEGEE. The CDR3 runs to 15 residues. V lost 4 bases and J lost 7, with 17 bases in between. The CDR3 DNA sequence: TGTGCCAGCAGCCCCGGTCGGCAGAGGAGTGAAAAACTGTTTTTT. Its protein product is CASSPGRQRSEKLFF.

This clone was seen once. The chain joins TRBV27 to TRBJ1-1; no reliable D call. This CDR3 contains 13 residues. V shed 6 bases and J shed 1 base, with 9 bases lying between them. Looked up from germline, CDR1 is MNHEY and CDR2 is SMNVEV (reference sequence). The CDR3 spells CASSPQPNTEAFF. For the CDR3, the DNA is TGTGCCAGCAGCCCTCAACCGAACACTGAAGCTTTCTTT.

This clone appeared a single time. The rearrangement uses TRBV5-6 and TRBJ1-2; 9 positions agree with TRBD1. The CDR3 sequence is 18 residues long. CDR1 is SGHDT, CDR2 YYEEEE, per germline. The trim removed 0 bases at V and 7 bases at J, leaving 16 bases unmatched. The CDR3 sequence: CASSLAHLPGTGLGGYTF. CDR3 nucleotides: TGTGCCAGCAGCTTGGCCCATCTCCCCGGGACAGGGTTAGGTGGCTACACCTTC.

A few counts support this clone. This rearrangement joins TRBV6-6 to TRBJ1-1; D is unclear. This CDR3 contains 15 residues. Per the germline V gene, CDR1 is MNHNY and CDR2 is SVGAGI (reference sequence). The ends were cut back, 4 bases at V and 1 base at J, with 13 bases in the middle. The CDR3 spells CASSSSRSGNTEAFF. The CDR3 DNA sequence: TGTGCCAGCAGTTCTTCCCGCAGCGGGAACACTGAAGCTTTCTTT.

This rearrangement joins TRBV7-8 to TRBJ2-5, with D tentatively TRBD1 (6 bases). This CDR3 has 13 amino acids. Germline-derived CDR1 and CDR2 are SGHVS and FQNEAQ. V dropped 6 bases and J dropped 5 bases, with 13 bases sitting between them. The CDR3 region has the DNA TGTGCCAGCAGACCTAGGGGGTTGGAGACCCAGTACTTC. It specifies CASRPRGLETQYF.

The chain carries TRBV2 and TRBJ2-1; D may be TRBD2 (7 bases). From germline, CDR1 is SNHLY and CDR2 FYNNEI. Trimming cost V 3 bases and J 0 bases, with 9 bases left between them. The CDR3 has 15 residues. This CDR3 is CASSEGGASYNEQFF. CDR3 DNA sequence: TGTGCCAGCAGTGAGGGGGGGGCCTCCTACAATGAGCAGTTCTTC.

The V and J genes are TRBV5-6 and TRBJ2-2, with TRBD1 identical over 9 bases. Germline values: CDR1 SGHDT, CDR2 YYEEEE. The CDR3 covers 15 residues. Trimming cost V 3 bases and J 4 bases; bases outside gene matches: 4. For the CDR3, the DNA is TGTGCCAGCAGCTACGGGACAGGGAGCACCGGGGAGCTGTTTTTT. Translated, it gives CASSYGTGSTGELFF.

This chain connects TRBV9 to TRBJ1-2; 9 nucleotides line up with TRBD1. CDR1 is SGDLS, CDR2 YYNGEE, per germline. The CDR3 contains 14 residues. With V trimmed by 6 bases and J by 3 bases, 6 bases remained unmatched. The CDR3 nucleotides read TGTGCCAGCACCCCGACAGGGGGGTACTATGGCTACACCTTC. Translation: CASTPTGGYYGYTF.

In nucleotides, the CDR3 is TGTGCCAGCAGCTTAGAGCCAGCGGGGGCCTACGAGCAGTACTTC. Its translation: CASSLEPAGAYEQYF. V usage is TRBV7-2 and J usage is TRBJ2-7; 8 bases agree with TRBD2. The V gene's germline CDR1 is SGHTA and CDR2 FQGNSA. The CDR3 is 15 residues long. Trimming cost V 1 base and J 2 bases; bases outside gene matches: 4.

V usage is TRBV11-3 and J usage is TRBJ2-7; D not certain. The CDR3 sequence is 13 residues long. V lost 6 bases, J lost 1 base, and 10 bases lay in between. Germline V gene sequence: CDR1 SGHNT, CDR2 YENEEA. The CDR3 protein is CASSVGISYEQYF. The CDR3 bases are TGTGCCAGCAGTGTAGGGATTTCCTACGAGCAGTACTTC.

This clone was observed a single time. CDR3 in DNA: TGTGCCATCGCGCAAGGTCGGGGGGCTAGCACAGATACGCAGTATTTT. It codes for CAIAQGRGASTDTQYF. This rearrangement joins TRBV10-3 to TRBJ2-3; TRBD2 might be the D (7 bases). CDR3 length equals 16 residues. Germline V lookup: CDR1 ENHRY, CDR2 SYGVKD. V was cut by 8 bases and J by 0 bases, with 18 bases left in between.

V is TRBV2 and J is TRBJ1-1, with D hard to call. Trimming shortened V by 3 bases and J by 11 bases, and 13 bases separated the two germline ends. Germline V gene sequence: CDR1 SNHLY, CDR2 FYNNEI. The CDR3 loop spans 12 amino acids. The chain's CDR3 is CASSDIWVTAFF. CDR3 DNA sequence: TGTGCCAGCAGTGATATTTGGGTAACGGCTTTCTTT.

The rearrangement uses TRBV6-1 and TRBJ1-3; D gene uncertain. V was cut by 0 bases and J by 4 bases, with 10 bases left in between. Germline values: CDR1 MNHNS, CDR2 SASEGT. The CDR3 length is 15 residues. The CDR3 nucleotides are TGTGCCAGCAGTGAAGCCTGGACGTCCGGAAACACCATATATTTT. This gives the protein CASSEAWTSGNTIYF.

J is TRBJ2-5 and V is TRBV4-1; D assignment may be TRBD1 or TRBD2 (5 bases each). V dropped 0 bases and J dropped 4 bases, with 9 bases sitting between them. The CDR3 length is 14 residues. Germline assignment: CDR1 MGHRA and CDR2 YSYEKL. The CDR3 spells CASSQDRDGETQYF. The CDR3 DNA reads TGCGCCAGCAGCCAAGATAGGGACGGAGAGACCCAGTACTTC.

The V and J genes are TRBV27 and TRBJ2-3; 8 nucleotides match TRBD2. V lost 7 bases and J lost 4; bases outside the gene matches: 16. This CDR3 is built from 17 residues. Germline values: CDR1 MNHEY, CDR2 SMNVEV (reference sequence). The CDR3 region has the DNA TGTGCCAGCACCTTACGGGGGGGCCGGGGGGTGGCAGATACGCAGTATTTT. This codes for CASTLRGGRGVADTQYF.

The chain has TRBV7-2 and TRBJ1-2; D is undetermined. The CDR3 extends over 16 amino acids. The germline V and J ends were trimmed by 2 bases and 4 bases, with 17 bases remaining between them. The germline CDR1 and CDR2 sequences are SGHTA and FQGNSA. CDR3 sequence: CASSLYAAQVGYGYTF. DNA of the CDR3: TGTGCCAGCAGCTTATACGCAGCCCAAGTCGGCTATGGCTACACCTTC.

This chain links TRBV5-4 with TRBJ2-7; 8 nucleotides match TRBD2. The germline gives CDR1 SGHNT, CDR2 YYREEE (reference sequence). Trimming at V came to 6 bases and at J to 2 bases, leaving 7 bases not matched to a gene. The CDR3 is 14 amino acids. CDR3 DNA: TGTGCCAGCACCGTAGCGGGGCTCCCCTACGAGCAGTACTTC. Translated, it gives CASTVAGLPYEQYF.

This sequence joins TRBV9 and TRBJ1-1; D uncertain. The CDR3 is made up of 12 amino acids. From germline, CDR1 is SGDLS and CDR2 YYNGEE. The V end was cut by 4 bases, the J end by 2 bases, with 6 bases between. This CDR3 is CASSPRNTEAFF. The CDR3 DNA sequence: TGTGCCAGCAGCCCCCGTAACACTGAAGCTTTCTTT. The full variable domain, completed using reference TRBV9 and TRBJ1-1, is DSGVTQTPKHLITATGQRVTLRCSPRSGDLSVYWYQQSLDQGLQFLIQYYNGEERAKGNILERFSAQQFPDLHSELNLSSLELGDSALYFCASSPRNTEAFFGQGTRLTVV.

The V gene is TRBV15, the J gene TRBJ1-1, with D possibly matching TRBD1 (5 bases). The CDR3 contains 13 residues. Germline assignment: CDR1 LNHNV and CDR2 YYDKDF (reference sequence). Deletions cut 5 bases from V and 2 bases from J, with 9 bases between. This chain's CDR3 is CATSPGGNTEAFF. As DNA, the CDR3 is TGTGCCACCAGCCCTGGGGGAAACACTGAAGCTTTCTTT.

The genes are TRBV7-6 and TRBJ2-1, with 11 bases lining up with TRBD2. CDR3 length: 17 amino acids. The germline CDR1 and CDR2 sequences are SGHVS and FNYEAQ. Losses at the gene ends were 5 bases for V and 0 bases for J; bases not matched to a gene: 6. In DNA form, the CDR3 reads TGTGCCAGCAGCCCCATACTAGCGGGGGCCTCCTACAATGAGCAGTTCTTC. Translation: CASSPILAGASYNEQFF.

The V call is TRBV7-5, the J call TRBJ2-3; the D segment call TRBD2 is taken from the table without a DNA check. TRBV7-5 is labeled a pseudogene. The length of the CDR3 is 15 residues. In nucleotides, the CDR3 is TGTGCCAGCAGCTTAAGGGGCGGGGCCACAGATACGCAGTATTTT. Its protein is CASSLRGGATDTQYF.

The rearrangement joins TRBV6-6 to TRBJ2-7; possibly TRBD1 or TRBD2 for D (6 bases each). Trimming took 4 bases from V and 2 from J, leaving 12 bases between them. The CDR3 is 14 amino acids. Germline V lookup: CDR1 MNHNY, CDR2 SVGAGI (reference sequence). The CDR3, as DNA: TGTGCCAGCAGTTCCCCCCGGGGGCCCTACGAGCAGTACTTC. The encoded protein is CASSSPRGPYEQYF.

CDR3 in amino acids: CASIYRDYGYTF. The CDR3 bases are TGTGCCAGCATATACAGGGACTATGGCTACACCTTC. The chain joins TRBV5-6 to TRBJ1-2, with a possible D match to TRBD1 (6 bases). The germline V gene encodes CDR1 SGHDT and CDR2 YYEEEE. V was shortened by 6 bases and J by 3 bases, with 9 bases between the two germline ends. The CDR3 sequence is 12 residues long. Combining the CDR3 with reference TRBV5-6 and TRBJ1-2 gives the whole variable domain DAGVTQSPTHLIKTRGQQVTLRCSPKSGHDTVSWYQQALGQGPQFIFQYYEEEERQRGNFPDRFSGHQFPNYSSELNVNALLLGDSALYLCASIYRDYGYTFGSGTRLTVV.

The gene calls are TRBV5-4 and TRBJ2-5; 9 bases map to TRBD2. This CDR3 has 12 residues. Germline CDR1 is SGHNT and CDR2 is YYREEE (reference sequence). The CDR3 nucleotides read TGTGCGGCGGGAGGGGTGGAAGAGACCCAGTACTTC. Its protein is CAAGGVEETQYF. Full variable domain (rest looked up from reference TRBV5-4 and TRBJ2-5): ETGVTQSPTHLIKTRGQQVTLRCSSQSGHNTVSWYQQALGQGPQFIFQYYREEENGRGNFPPRFSGLQFPNYSSELNVNALELDDSALYLCAAGGVEETQYFGPGTRLLVL.